What follows is one T cell receptor beta chain and its context. This clone was counted a few times. Its cognate antigen has yet to be identified. Qualities for individual bases were not recorded, and no much larger clone is one base off. These data are taken from a study of cytomegalovirus exposure and HLA in healthy donors (dated by TCRdb to 2015 to 2018). With respect to the entire study: An earlier analysis of more than 550 of the donors reported 276 Gb of sequence data and 95 million to 130 million unique TCR beta sequences obtained from 180 million or so T cells. The study aimed to test whether signatures of past pathogen exposure could be identified by cataloging public T cell receptors. Genome-wide SNP genotypes for about three fifths of the roughly 670 donors were used in a later genetic analysis, which treated that subset as a discovery cohort. In the later analysis, no new phenotypic data were used to find candidate immune exposures; instead, reliance was placed on TCR beta sequences and their occurrence across donors. Typing coverage differed by locus: A, B, C, DRB1 and DQB1 were typed in roughly 620-630 donors, DQA1 in 500 to 550, DPA1 in some 570, and DPB1 in 472. Along with the approximately 670-subject first cohort, a separate validation cohort of over a hundred different subjects was used. HLA typing included class I and class II loci at four-digit resolution. A later analysis re-examined previously published TCR beta repertoires from about 700 donors and added high-resolution HLA genotyping to investigate patterns of TCR occurrence. Roughly five DR-DQ haplotypes were treated as single units for association and clustering because of strong linkage in the cohort. To decide whether each TCR beta V gene segment behaved as functional or pseudogenic, an earlier analysis of fewer than 750 of the donors relied on high-throughput TCR beta sequencing. The study profiled the T cell repertoires of 666 subjects by immunosequencing and related them to cytomegalovirus serostatus. Among some 400 genotyped donors of the cohort, an average of approximately 240,000 unique TCR beta nucleotide sequences were sequenced per donor, approximately 20% of them non-productive. Approximately 300 gigabases of sequencing data and approximately 92 million unique TCR sequences made up an early release that covered 640 HLA-typed donors. Donor age, sex, ethnicity and CMV serostatus were compiled alongside the repertoire data. Of the approximately 400 genotyped donors, approximately 81% were placed in the genetic ancestry cluster associated with self-reported Caucasian donors. High-throughput TCR immunosequencing, statistical association of individual TCRs with disease status, and machine learning were combined to predict cytomegalovirus infection status. All discovery cohort repertoires had been generated on a single sequencing platform. Findings and caveats that apply to the study as a whole: Because counts were too low, seventeen rarely observed V segments, including chromosome 9 orphons, were left out of the earlier analysis of 500 to 750 of the donors. HLA typing was unavailable for some donors at each locus, so association tests used only the typed subset. For the cohort, immune exposure information was limited to CMV serostatus. A total of 164 TCR beta chains were listed by the study as associated with cytomegalovirus. Most CMV-associated TCR beta chains appeared to be HLA-restricted in a later analysis, and the HLA associations seemed to be driven largely by CMV exposure. In an earlier analysis of under 600 of the donors, most TCR beta V segments were observed in productive rearrangements about 87% or about 30% of the time, broadly matching IMGT annotations. An association between a missense DCLRE1C variant and V-gene and J-gene trimming of TCR beta chains was found in a later genetic analysis and replicated in an independent cohort. The authors suggested that the approach could potentially be generalized to other disease states and immunological phenotypes. The presence/absence analyses assumed that sequencing depth was roughly uniform across donors, and that assumption may not be true. A few of the identified cytomegalovirus-associated TCR beta chains were confirmed in vitro to be specific for cytomegalovirus antigens. A further reported finding was that TCR beta sequences accurately predicted the HLA-A and HLA-B alleles for most subjects in the first cohort. In both the original and validation cohorts, the classifier was reported to diagnose cytomegalovirus status with high specificity and sensitivity. Linkage disequilibrium might explain the correlated functional status among segregating V segments, but an unknown experimental factor could not be excluded. A later analysis found that TCR association rates varied across HLA loci, with DRB1 alleles showing the most associated TCRs and HLA-C alleles the fewest. A group of highly shared sequence variants was considered likely to be a technical artifact of the sequencing pipeline. In a later genetic analysis, fewer N-insertions in productive TCRs were reported among donors in an Asian-associated ancestry cluster than the roughly 670-donor mean. In a later analysis, 16,951 TCR beta sequences were associated with specific HLA alleles at a false discovery rate of 0.05. The cohort was sequenced for TCR beta chains only, and without alpha or paired-chain data the features that could be detected were limited. A later analysis found that HLA-associated TCR beta chains were more clonally expanded and had lower generation probabilities than equally common non-associated chains. Most TCR sequences were seen in very few donors, while some public TCRs were found in many individuals. According to a later analysis, parvovirus B19, influenza, CMV and Epstein-Barr virus appeared linked to several top co-occurrence clusters. When HLA alleles, especially DR and DQ, strongly co-occurred, TCR associations were difficult to assign to individual alleles.

The receptor library was made with the immunoSEQ multiplex PCR assay. A mixture of 60 forward primers for TCR Vbeta segments and 13 reverse primers for TCR Jbeta segments was used in the multiplex PCR. The CDR3 region of rearranged TCR beta genes was amplified from genomic DNA by a multiplex PCR assay. The Illumina HiSeq System was used to sequence the amplified TCR beta libraries as 87-base-pair reads. The study's own analysis went as follows. A later analysis tallied tens of millions of unique TCR beta chains across the 666 repertoires, and approximately 12 million of those chains were shared by two or more donors. Raw reads were error-corrected and collapsed into unique sequences by a nearest-neighbor algorithm in which closely related sequences were merged to remove PCR and sequencing errors. Alignment of CDR3 sequences to IMGT reference sequences was used to assign V, D and J gene segments. Each retained sequence needed at least a six-nucleotide match to both a V gene segment and a J gene segment. A rearrangement was called productive if the CDR3 had no stop codons and remained in frame with V and J, and every other rearrangement was called non-productive. CDR3 was defined according to IMGT convention as the region running from the second conserved V-encoded cysteine to the conserved J-encoded phenylalanine. The earlier analysis of 587 of the donors excluded sequences that lacked an unambiguous match to a single V gene segment. In an earlier analysis of approximately 550 of the donors, V segments were called functional above 56.7% productive rearrangements and were called segregating when the between-donor standard deviation exceeded 5%. A statistical classification framework was developed to diagnose cytomegalovirus status using the catalog of TCR beta chain sequences. V and J gene assignment, in a later analysis, came from comparing TCR nucleotide sequences with IMGT/GENE-DB human TR gene sequences. A later analysis assigned CDR3 sequences and most-parsimonious VDJ recombination scenarios with the TCRdist pipeline. In a later analysis, every TCR beta chain was defined by the combination of its CDR3 amino acid sequence and its V-gene family, and reads without a unique V-gene family were dropped. In a later analysis, a few hundred highly shared, low-generation-probability nucleotide sequences were removed to address suspected cross-contamination and a sequencing artifact. A later analysis calculated a clonal expansion index for each public chain from normalized within-repertoire ranks of inferred template counts. Generation probabilities in a later analysis came from a VDJ recombination model fitted to out-of-frame rearrangements, and those results were checked against IGoR. A later analysis scored TCR-TCR, TCR-HLA and TCR-CMV co-occurrence with hypergeometric tests, applying a repertoire-size bias correction to TCR pairs. In a later analysis, false discovery rates were estimated by permuting HLA or CMV assignments 20 times. In a later analysis, co-occurring TCRs were grouped using DBSCAN, with TCRdist sequence similarity added in when clustering inside HLA-allele-positive subsets. Repertoires with fewer than 30,000 or more than 120,000 public chains were left out of co-occurrence clustering, as were four to six repertoires with anomalous nucleotide sharing. The clones in this table, taken by TCRdb from immuneACCESS, are in-frame only. Not every clone is retained; where verified, under half of the shortfall comes from an unresolved V gene, and the cause of the rest is unknown. The V and J calls and clone size come from that table; D and trimming were worked out from the DNA. The sample includes 120,000 or so clones, with 65% to 80% observed a single time. The ten largest account for about 3.7% of the sample.

In total, just over 650 healthy bone marrow donors made up the cohort. At the time of sampling, all cohort members were nominally healthy, though unrecorded immune exposures were likely present. Of the roughly 630 cohort members, more than 250 had a positive CMV serostatus and about 350 had a negative one, while no CMV serostatus was recorded for the donor. A peripheral blood sample was collected from each donor, and TCR beta sequencing was performed on peripheral blood mononuclear cells. Genomic DNA was extracted from the blood cell samples with the Qiagen DNeasy Blood Extraction Kit. Sample: PBMCs. The TCR sequence derives from a human donor in good health.

CDR3 loop: CASSSRREGGYTF. In nucleotides, the sequence is TGTGCCAGCAGCTCGAGGCGAGAGGGTGGCTACACCTTC. The rearrangement joined TRBV7-9 to TRBJ1-2; the D gene remains uncertain. Its CDR3 holds 13 amino acids, cysteine through phenylalanine. Only the CDR3 part of the read is kept: 39 bases, read in frame from the first base. Sequences SEHNR (CDR1) and FQNEAQ (CDR2) are obtained from the germline V gene (reference sequence). V and J lose 4 bases and 7 bases, and a span of 13 bases separates them.